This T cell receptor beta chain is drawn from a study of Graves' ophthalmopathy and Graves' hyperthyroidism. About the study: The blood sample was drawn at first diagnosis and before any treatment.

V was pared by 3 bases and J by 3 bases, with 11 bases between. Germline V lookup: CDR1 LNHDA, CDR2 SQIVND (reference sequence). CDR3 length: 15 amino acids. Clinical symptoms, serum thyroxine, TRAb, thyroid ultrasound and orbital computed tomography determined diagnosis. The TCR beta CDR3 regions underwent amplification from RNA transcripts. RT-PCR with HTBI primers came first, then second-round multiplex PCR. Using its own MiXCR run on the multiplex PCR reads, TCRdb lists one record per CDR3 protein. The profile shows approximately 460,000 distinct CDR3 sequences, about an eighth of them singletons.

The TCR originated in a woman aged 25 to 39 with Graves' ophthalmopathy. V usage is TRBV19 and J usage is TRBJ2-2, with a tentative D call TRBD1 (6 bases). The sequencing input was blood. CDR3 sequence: CASSIQGSDTGELFF. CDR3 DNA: TGTGCCAGTAGTATCCAGGGGTCGGACACCGGGGAGCTGTTTTTT.